Listed here is a single T cell receptor (beta chain). Its target is unknown. Time point described: newly diagnosed GD, antithyroid drugs for less than 3 months. RNA extracted from PBMCs served as the sequencing template. With EDTA tubes as the receptacles, about 9 milliliters of peripheral blood were drawn. This specimen comes from a study of regulatory T cells in long-lasting Graves disease. Overall study findings and caveats: Persistent disease showed a preference for TRBV28, TRBJ1-2 and TRBJ2-5.

Trimming took 2 bases from V and 2 from J, leaving 13 bases between them. The CDR3 is 16 amino acids. Germline values: CDR1 MNHEY, CDR2 SVGAGI. iRepertoire HTBI primers and Arm-PCR of CDR3 regions built TCR beta libraries. TCRdb analysed the multiplex PCR reads with MiXCR anew, one entry per CDR3 protein. The sample has some 450,000 distinct CDR3 sequences; around 17% are singletons. These sequences were also reported in another study, on T cells in Graves' hyperthyroidism and ophthalmopathy.

The J gene is TRBJ1-5, the V gene TRBV6-5; weak D call: TRBD1 (5 bases). Sample: peripheral blood mononuclear cells (PBMCs), taken at new diagnosis, from a patient treated with antithyroid drugs. The sequence derives from a woman in her thirties with Graves disease. The chain's CDR3 is CASSYGVRGGNQPQHF. CDR3 in DNA: TGTGCCAGCAGTTACGGAGTAAGGGGCGGCAATCAGCCCCAGCATTTT.